This T cell receptor beta chain came from a study of PD-1 blockade in classical Hodgkin lymphoma. Time point given: newly diagnosed, previously untreated cHL patient sample. Acting as the comparison were PBMCs from newly diagnosed, untreated classical Hodgkin lymphoma. Study-level findings and limits: Newly diagnosed patients had baseline TCR diversity that was reportedly lower than that of healthy donors. Whatever underlies the repertoire differences (possibly disease activity or prior therapy) remains undefined.

The CDR3 spans 13 residues. V shed 5 bases, J shed 12 bases, and the junction held 11 bases outside the gene matches. Germline CDR1 and CDR2: SGHTS and YDEGEE. Using immunoSEQ multiplex PCR, the repertoire was profiled, and TCRdb retains in-frame clones only, with some absent. The table shows roughly 7,000 clones, with more than 60% occurring only once. In regard to this clone: The antigen remains unidentified.

The chain combines TRBV5-8 with TRBJ2-1; 7 positions match TRBD1. The sequence derives from a human donor with classical Hodgkin lymphoma. Specimen: peripheral blood mononuclear cells (PBMCs). The CDR3 loop reads CASSFDRDRGQFF. CDR3 nucleotides: TGTGCCAGCAGTTTCGACAGGGATCGGGGGCAGTTCTTC.